This T cell receptor beta chain was sequenced during a study of T cells in Graves' hyperthyroidism and ophthalmopathy. In this sample, this clonotype turned up many times. As yet, its antigen is unknown. Template material for amplifying TCR beta CDR3 regions consisted of RNA transcripts. TCR CDR3 underwent first-round RT-PCR with the HTBI primer set. From the multiplex PCR reads, TCRdb called clonotypes with MiXCR, one entry per CDR3 protein. The top ten hold around 16% of the sample, which has 350,000 or so distinct CDR3 sequences, around 18% seen once. Broader study findings: Most clonotypes expanded in thyroid above 0.001 were likewise present in blood.

J lost 0 bases, V lost 7 bases, and 10 bases had no gene match. Germline CDR1 and CDR2: DFQATT and SNEGSKA (reference sequence). The CDR3 extends over 16 amino acids. V and J are TRBV20-1 and TRBJ2-4; 9 positions agree with TRBD2. Sequencing was carried out using blood. The TCR was taken from a woman in her 40s with Graves' ophthalmopathy. The CDR3 is CSGGLAGLLAKNIQYF. The DNA of the CDR3 is TGCAGTGGTGGCCTAGCGGGGCTCCTAGCCAAAAACATTCAGTACTTC.